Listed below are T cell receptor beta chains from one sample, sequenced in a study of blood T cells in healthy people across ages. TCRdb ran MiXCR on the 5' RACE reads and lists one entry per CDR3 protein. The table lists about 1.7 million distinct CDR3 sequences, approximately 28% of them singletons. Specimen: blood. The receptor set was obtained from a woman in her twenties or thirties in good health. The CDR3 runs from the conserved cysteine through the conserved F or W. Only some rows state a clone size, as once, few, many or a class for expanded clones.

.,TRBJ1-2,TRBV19,CASKTEKGHGYTF
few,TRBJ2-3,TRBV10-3,CAISESSAGATDTQYF
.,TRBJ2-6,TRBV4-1,CASSLEIGIGANVLTF
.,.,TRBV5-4,CASSFPEGGDDEQYF
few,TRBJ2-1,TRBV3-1,CASSRGLAKYNEQFF
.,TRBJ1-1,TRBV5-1,CASSLQEGLGLSHTEAFF
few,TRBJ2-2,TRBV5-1,CASSFLAANTGELFF
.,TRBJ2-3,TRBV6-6,CASTETFRTDTQYF
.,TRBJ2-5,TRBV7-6,CASSLEGHRETQYF
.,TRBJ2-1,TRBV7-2,CASSSLTLDREQFF
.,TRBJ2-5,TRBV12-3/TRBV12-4,CASSLRDSGRTETQYF
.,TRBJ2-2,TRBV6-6,CASSYTIQGTGELFF
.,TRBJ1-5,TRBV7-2,CASSLVRGGIQPQHF
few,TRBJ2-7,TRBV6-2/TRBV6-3,CASSSSGHEQYF
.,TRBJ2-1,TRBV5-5,CASSFDWTLRDEQFF
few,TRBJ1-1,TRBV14,CASSQDFRGSEAFF
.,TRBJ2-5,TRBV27,CASSLMGSLQETQYF
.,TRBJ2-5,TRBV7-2,CASSLRGPIQETQYF
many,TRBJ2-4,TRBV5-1,CASSLGARIDIQYF
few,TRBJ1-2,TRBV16,CASSQGPRGGYTF
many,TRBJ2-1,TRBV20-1,CSALTGTSAYNEQFF